This T cell receptor beta chain was obtained from a study of PD-1 blockade in classical Hodgkin lymphoma. Relapse after autologous stem cell transplantation occurred in every patient, and brentuximab vedotin exposure varied. The data were produced by immunoSEQ multiplex PCR, yet TCRdb's version contains in-frame clones alone and is incomplete. The table includes nearly 55,000 clones, about 84% detected once. Study-level results: Nivolumab starters within 1 year of ASCT were excluded.

As concerns this clone: Its cognate antigen is unknown.

The ends were cut back, 0 bases at V and 4 bases at J, with 7 bases in the middle. The CDR3 totals 12 residues. The germline V gene has CDR1 GTSNPN and CDR2 SVGIG (reference sequence). This specimen consisted of peripheral blood mononuclear cells (PBMCs), obtained at baseline. This chain uses TRBV30 with TRBJ2-7; D is unclear. The sequence derives from a human donor with classical Hodgkin lymphoma. The CDR3 here is CAWSVRGYEQYF. CDR3 DNA: TGTGCCTGGAGTGTACGTGGGTACGAGCAGTACTTC.